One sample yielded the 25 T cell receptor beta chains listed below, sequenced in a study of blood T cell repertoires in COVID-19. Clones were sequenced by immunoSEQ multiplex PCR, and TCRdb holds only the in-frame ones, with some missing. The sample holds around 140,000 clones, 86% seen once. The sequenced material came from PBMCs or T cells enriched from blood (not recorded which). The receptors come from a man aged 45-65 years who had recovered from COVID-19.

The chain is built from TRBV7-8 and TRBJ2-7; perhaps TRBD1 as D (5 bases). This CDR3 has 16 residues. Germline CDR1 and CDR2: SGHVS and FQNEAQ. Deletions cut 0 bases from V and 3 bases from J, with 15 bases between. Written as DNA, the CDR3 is TGTGCCAGCAGCTTAGCAGGGGCCATAGGTGGCTACGAGCAGTACGTC. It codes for CASSLAGAIGGYEQYV.

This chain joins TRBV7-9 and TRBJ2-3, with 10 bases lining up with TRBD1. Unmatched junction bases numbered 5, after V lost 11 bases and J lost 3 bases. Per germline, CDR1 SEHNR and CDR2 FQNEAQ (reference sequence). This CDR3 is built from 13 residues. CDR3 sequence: CAGDRGPTDTQYF. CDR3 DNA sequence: TGTGCCGGGGACAGGGGACCGACAGATACGCAGTATTTT.

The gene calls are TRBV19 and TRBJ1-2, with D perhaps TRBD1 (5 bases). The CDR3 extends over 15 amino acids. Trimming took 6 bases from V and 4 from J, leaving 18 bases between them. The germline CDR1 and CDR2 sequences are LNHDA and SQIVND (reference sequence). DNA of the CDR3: TGTGCCAGTAGCTATTTTTGGACAACCGGCTATGGCTACACCTTC. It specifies CASSYFWTTGYGYTF.

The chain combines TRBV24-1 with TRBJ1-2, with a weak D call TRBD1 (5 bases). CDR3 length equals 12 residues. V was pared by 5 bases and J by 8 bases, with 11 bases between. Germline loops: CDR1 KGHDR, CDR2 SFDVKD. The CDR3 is CATSVTGRGYTF. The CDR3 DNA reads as TGTGCCACCAGTGTAACAGGAAGGGGCTACACCTTC.

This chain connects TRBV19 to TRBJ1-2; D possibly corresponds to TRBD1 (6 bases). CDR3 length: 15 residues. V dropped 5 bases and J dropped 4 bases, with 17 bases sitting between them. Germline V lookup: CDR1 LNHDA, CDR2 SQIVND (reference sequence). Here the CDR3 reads CASSQGQSKSYGYTF. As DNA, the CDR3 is TGTGCCAGTAGTCAAGGACAGTCCAAATCCTATGGCTACACCTTC. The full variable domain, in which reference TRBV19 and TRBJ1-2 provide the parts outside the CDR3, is DGGITQSPKYLFRKEGQNVTLSCEQNLNHDAMYWYRQDPGQGLRLIYYSQIVNDFQKGDIAEGYSVSREKKESFPLTVTSAQKNPTAFYLCASSQGQSKSYGYTFGSGTRLTVV.

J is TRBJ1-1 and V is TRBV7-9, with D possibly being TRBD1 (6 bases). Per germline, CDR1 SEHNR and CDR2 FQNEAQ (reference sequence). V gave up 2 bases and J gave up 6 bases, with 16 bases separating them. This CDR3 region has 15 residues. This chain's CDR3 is CASSLSLGAKSEAFF. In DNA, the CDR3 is TGTGCCAGCAGCTTAAGTTTGGGGGCTAAATCTGAAGCTTTCTTT.

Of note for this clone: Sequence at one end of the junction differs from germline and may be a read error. CDR3 in amino acids: CASSLNSLALTGELFF. CDR3 DNA: TGTGCTAGCAGCTTAAACTCCCTCGCCCTCACCGGGGAGCTGTTTTTT. The gene calls are TRBV7-7 and TRBJ2-2; unclear D gene. Germline V CDR1 and CDR2: SSHAT, FNYEAQ (reference sequence). The CDR3 is 16 amino acids.

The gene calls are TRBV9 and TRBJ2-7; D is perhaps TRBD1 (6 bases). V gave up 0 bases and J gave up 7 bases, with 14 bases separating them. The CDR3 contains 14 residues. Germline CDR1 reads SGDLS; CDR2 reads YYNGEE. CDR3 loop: CASSVGQAFFEQYV. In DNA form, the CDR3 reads TGTGCCAGCAGCGTAGGACAGGCGTTTTTTGAGCAGTACGTC.

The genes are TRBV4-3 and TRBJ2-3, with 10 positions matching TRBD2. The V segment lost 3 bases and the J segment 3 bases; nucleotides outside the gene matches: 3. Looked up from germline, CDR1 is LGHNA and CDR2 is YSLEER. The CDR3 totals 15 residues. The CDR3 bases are TGCGCCAGCAGCCACCGGGGACTAGCGACAGATACGCAGTATTTT. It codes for CASSHRGLATDTQYF.

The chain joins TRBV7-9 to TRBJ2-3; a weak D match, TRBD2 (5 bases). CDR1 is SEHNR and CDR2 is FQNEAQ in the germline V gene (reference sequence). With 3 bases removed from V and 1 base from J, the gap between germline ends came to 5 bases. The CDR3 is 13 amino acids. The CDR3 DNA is TGTGCCAGCAGCTTCGGGGGCACAGATACGCAGTATTTT. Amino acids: CASSFGGTDTQYF.

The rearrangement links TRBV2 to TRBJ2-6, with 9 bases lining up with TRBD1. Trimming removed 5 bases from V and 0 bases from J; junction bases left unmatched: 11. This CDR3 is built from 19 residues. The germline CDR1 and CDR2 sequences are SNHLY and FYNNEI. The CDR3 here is CASSLHPGQGLSGANVLTF. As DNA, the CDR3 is TGTGCCAGCAGTCTTCACCCGGGACAGGGTCTCTCTGGGGCCAACGTCCTGACTTTC.

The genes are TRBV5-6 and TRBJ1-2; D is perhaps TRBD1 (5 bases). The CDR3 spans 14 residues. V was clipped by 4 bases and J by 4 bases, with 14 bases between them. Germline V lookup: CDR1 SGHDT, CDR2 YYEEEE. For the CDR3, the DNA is TGTGCCAGCAGCCCCCTCCTCAGGGTCTATGGCTACACCTTC. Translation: CASSPLLRVYGYTF.

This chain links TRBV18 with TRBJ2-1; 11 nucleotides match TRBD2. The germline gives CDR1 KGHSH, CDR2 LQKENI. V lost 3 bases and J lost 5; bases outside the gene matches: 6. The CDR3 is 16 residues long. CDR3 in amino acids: CASSPPGLAGHNEQFF. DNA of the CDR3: TGTGCCAGCTCACCCCCCGGACTAGCGGGCCACAATGAGCAGTTCTTC.

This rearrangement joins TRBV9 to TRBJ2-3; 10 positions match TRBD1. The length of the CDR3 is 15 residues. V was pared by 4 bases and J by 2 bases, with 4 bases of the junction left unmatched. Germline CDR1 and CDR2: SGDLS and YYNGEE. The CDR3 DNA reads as TGTGCCAGCAGCCTCCGACAGGGGGCCACAGATACGCAGTATTTT. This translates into CASSLRQGATDTQYF.

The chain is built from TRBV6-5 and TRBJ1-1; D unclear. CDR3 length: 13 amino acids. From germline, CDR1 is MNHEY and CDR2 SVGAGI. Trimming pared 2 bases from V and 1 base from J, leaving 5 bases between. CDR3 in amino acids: CASSYVSNTEAFF. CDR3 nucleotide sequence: TGTGCCAGCAGTTACGTCTCGAACACTGAAGCTTTCTTT.

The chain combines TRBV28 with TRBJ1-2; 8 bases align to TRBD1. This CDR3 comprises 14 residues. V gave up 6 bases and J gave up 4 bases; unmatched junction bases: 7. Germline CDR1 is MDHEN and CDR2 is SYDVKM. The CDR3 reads CASSRRDRSYGYTF. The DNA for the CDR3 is TGTGCCAGCAGCCGCCGGGACAGGTCCTATGGCTACACCTTC.

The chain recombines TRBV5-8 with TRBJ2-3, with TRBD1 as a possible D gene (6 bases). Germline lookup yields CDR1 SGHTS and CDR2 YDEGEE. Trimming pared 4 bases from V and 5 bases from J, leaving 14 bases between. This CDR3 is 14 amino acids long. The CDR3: CASSGGHPGDTQYF. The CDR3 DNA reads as TGTGCCAGCAGCGGGGGACACCCCGGAGATACGCAGTATTTT.

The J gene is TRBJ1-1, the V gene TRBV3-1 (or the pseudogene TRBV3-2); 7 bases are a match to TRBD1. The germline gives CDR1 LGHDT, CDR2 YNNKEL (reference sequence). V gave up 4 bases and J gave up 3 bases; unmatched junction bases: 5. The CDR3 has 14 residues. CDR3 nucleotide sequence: TGTGCCAGCAGCCTTAGACAGGGATACACTGAAGCTTTCTTT. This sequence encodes CASSLRQGYTEAFF.

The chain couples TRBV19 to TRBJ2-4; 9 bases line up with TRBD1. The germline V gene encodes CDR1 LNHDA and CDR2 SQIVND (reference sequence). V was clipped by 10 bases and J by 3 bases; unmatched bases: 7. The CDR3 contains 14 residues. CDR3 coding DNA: TGTGCCACAGTACAGGGGGCCGACAAAAACATTCAGTACTTC. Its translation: CATVQGADKNIQYF.

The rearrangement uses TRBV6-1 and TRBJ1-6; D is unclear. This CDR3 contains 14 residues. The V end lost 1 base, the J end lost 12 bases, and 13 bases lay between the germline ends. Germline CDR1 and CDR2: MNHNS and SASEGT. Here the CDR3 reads CASSEGGAERPLHF. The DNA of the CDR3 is TGTGCCAGCAGTGAAGGTGGAGCCGAGAGACCCCTCCACTTT.

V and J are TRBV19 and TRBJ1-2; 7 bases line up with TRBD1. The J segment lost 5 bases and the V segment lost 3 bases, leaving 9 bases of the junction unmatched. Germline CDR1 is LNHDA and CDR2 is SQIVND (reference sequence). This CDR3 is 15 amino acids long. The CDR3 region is CASSITSGTAYGYTF. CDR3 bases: TGTGCCAGTAGTATTACCTCCGGGACAGCATATGGCTACACCTTC. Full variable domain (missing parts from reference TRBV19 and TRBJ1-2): DGGITQSPKYLFRKEGQNVTLSCEQNLNHDAMYWYRQDPGQGLRLIYYSQIVNDFQKGDIAEGYSVSREKKESFPLTVTSAQKNPTAFYLCASSITSGTAYGYTFGSGTRLTVV.

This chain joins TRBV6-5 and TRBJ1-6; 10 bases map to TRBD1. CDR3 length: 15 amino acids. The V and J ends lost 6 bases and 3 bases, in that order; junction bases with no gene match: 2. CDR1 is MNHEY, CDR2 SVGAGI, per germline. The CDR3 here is CASRTGGNYNSPLHF. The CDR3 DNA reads TGTGCCAGCAGGACAGGGGGCAACTATAATTCACCCCTCCACTTT.

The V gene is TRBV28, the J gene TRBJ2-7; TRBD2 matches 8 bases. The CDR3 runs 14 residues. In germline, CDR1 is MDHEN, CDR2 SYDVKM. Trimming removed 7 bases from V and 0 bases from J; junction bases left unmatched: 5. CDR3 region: CASIKSGSSYEQYF. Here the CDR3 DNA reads TGTGCCAGCATCAAGAGCGGGAGCTCCTACGAGCAGTACTTC. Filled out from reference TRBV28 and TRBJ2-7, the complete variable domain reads DVKVTQSSRYLVKRTGEKVFLECVQDMDHENMFWYRQDPGLGLRLIYFSYDVKMKEKGDIPEGYSVSREKKERFSLILESASTNQTSMYLCASIKSGSSYEQYFGPGTRLTVT.

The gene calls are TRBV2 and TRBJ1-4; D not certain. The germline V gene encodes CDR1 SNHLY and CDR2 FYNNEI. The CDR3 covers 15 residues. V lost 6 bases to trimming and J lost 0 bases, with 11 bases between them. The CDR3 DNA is TGTGCCAGCAGGGCTACAGTCGCAACTAATGAAAAACTGTTTTTT. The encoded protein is CASRATVATNEKLFF.

In DNA form, the CDR3 reads TGTGCCAGCAGCTCGATCGGTTACAATGAGCAGTTCTTC. This codes for CASSSIGYNEQFF. The chain recombines TRBV7-3 with TRBJ2-1, with D uncertain. The CDR3 runs to 13 residues. V was pared by 4 bases and J by 4 bases, with 8 bases between. CDR1 and CDR2 (germline): SGHTA, FQGTGA.